These T cell receptor beta chains were read from a single sample in a study of blood T cell repertoires in COVID-19. The table came from immunoSEQ multiplex PCR; TCRdb's copy has only in-frame clones and leaves some out. The repertoire holds a few hundred thousand clones, 90% seen once, with 2.1% in the top ten. Source material: peripheral blood. The source of these receptors is a woman in her fifties or sixties with COVID-19, enrolled during active disease. CDR3s include the opening cysteine and the closing phenylalanine or tryptophan. The order of the fields is J gene, D gene, V gene, clone size, CDR3 DNA, CDR3 protein. The D gene is left open where the match is weak. A clone size is listed for some rows: how often the clone was seen (once, few, many), or a class if it is expanded.

j_call: TRBJ2-6
d_call: TRBD1
v_call: TRBV29-1
clone_size: NA
cdr3_nt: TGCAGCGTTCTTACCGGGACAGGGGTGTTCAGGGGGGCCAACGTCCTGACTTTC
cdr3_aa: CSVLTGTGVFRGANVLTF

j_call: TRBJ1-2
d_call: NA
v_call: TRBV9
clone_size: NA
cdr3_nt: TGTGCCAGCAGCTCAGATACAGGGTATTACGGCTACACCTTC
cdr3_aa: CASSSDTGYYGYTF

j_call: TRBJ1-2
d_call: NA
v_call: TRBV1
clone_size: NA
cdr3_nt: TGCACCAGCAGCCATGTCGGATGTCGGGATCCCCATTCCCCCTATGGCTACACCTTC
cdr3_aa: CTSSHVGCRDPHSPYGYTF

j_call: TRBJ2-5
d_call: TRBD1
v_call: TRBV30
clone_size: NA
cdr3_nt: TGTGCCTGGGGGGACAGGCGGGAGACCCAGTACTTC
cdr3_aa: CAWGDRRETQYF

j_call: TRBJ1-2
d_call: TRBD1
v_call: TRBV6-5
clone_size: NA
cdr3_nt: TGTGCCAGCACCCCGGACAGGGATCGTGGCTACACCTTC
cdr3_aa: CASTPDRDRGYTF

j_call: TRBJ2-3
d_call: NA
v_call: TRBV5-5
clone_size: NA
cdr3_nt: TGTGCCAGCAGCTTGCCGTCAGATACGCAGTATTTT
cdr3_aa: CASSLPSDTQYF

j_call: TRBJ1-1
d_call: NA
v_call: TRBV4-3
clone_size: few
cdr3_nt: TGCGCCAGCAGCTCAAGTTGGCAGATCAACACTGAAGCTTTCTTT
cdr3_aa: CASSSSWQINTEAFF

j_call: TRBJ1-1
d_call: NA
v_call: TRBV13
clone_size: NA
cdr3_nt: TGTGCCAGCAGCTTAGCGGCAAAAAACAGGGTAAGCACTGAAGCTTTCTTT
cdr3_aa: CASSLAAKNRVSTEAFF

j_call: TRBJ2-1
d_call: NA
v_call: TRBV3-1/TRBV3-2
clone_size: NA
cdr3_nt: TGTGCCAGCAGCCAAGATCGTGCTAGCTACAATGAGCAGTTCTTC
cdr3_aa: CASSQDRASYNEQFF

j_call: TRBJ1-5
d_call: NA
v_call: TRBV12-3/TRBV12-4
clone_size: NA
cdr3_nt: TGTGCCAGCAGCTACGGAGATCAGCCCCAGCATTTT
cdr3_aa: CASSYGDQPQHF

j_call: TRBJ2-7
d_call: NA
v_call: TRBV4-1
clone_size: NA
cdr3_nt: TGCGCCAGCAGCCAGACAGATAACTACGAGCAGTACTTC
cdr3_aa: CASSQTDNYEQYF

j_call: TRBJ1-6
d_call: NA
v_call: TRBV5-5
clone_size: NA
cdr3_nt: TGTGCCAGCAGCTTTCGCAGGGGCAATTCACCCCTCCACTTT
cdr3_aa: CASSFRRGNSPLHF

j_call: TRBJ2-7
d_call: NA
v_call: TRBV7-2
clone_size: NA
cdr3_nt: TGTGCCAGCAGCTTGGACAGAACCGCCTACGAGCAGTACTTC
cdr3_aa: CASSLDRTAYEQYF

j_call: TRBJ1-1
d_call: NA
v_call: TRBV7-2
clone_size: NA
cdr3_nt: TGTGCCAGCAGCTTAGCGCGTATGAACACTGAAGCTTTCTTT
cdr3_aa: CASSLARMNTEAFF

j_call: TRBJ1-2
d_call: NA
v_call: TRBV19
clone_size: NA
cdr3_nt: TGTGCCAGTAGTACACAGGGCTGGGCGTTTGGCTACACCTTC
cdr3_aa: CASSTQGWAFGYTF

j_call: TRBJ1-2
d_call: NA
v_call: TRBV2
clone_size: NA
cdr3_nt: TGTGCCAGCAGCCGGAGGGGCAGACCTAACTATGGCTACACCTTC
cdr3_aa: CASSRRGRPNYGYTF

j_call: TRBJ2-3
d_call: NA
v_call: TRBV3-1/TRBV3-2
clone_size: NA
cdr3_nt: TGTGCCAGCAGCCAAGAGGGCAGGGTATCAGATACGCAGTATTTT
cdr3_aa: CASSQEGRVSDTQYF

j_call: TRBJ2-2
d_call: NA
v_call: TRBV25-1
clone_size: NA
cdr3_nt: TGTGCCAGCAGTCCGGGACTTTTAACCGGGGAGCTGTTTTTT
cdr3_aa: CASSPGLLTGELFF

j_call: TRBJ2-7
d_call: NA
v_call: TRBV27
clone_size: NA
cdr3_nt: TGTGCCAGCAGGCGGGACCCCAGGGAAATAGGGTACGAGCAGTACTTC
cdr3_aa: CASRRDPREIGYEQYF

j_call: TRBJ1-1
d_call: NA
v_call: TRBV5-1
clone_size: NA
cdr3_nt: TGCGCCAGCAGTTCCGCGAGGAGTATGAACACTGAAGCTTTCTTT
cdr3_aa: CASSSARSMNTEAFF

j_call: TRBJ2-1
d_call: TRBD1
v_call: TRBV24-1
clone_size: NA
cdr3_nt: TGTGCCACCAGTGATCGGGCGGGGACAGGGACCCATGAGCAGTTCTTC
cdr3_aa: CATSDRAGTGTHEQFF

j_call: TRBJ2-7
d_call: TRBD2
v_call: TRBV7-2
clone_size: NA
cdr3_nt: TGTGCCAGCAGCTGGACTAGCGGGGGGGCCTACGAGCAGTACTTC
cdr3_aa: CASSWTSGGAYEQYF

j_call: TRBJ2-2
d_call: TRBD1
v_call: TRBV5-1
clone_size: NA
cdr3_nt: TGCGCCAGCGAGACAGGGGTCGACGGGGAGCTGTTTTTT
cdr3_aa: CASETGVDGELFF

j_call: TRBJ1-5
d_call: TRBD1
v_call: TRBV19
clone_size: NA
cdr3_nt: TGTGCCAGTAGTATTAAGGGGGCCTCCAATCAGCCCCAGCATTTT
cdr3_aa: CASSIKGASNQPQHF

j_call: TRBJ1-1
d_call: TRBD1
v_call: TRBV6-6
clone_size: NA
cdr3_nt: TGTGCCAGCATTAAACTGGGGGGACAGGGAAACACTGAAGCTTTCTTT
cdr3_aa: CASIKLGGQGNTEAFF

j_call: TRBJ2-7
d_call: TRBD1
v_call: TRBV5-1
clone_size: NA
cdr3_nt: TGCGCCAGCAGCTTCGACAGGGCCTCCTACGAGCAGTACTTC
cdr3_aa: CASSFDRASYEQYF

j_call: TRBJ2-7
d_call: NA
v_call: TRBV7-2
clone_size: NA
cdr3_nt: TGTGCCAGCAGCTTAGGGGCAGGGCCAGCCTACGAGCAGTACTTC
cdr3_aa: CASSLGAGPAYEQYF

j_call: TRBJ2-4
d_call: NA
v_call: TRBV3-1/TRBV3-2
clone_size: once
cdr3_nt: TGTGCCAGCAGCCAAGGGTTACGGAAAAACATTCAGTACTTC
cdr3_aa: CASSQGLRKNIQYF

j_call: TRBJ2-5
d_call: TRBD2
v_call: TRBV29-1
clone_size: NA
cdr3_nt: TGCAGCGTCGGCATTAGCGGGGGCCAAGAGACCCAGTACTTC
cdr3_aa: CSVGISGGQETQYF

j_call: TRBJ1-1
d_call: NA
v_call: TRBV18
clone_size: few
cdr3_nt: TGTGCCAGCTCAGGAGGGATGGACACTGAAGCTTTCTTT
cdr3_aa: CASSGGMDTEAFF

j_call: TRBJ1-1
d_call: TRBD1
v_call: TRBV18
clone_size: NA
cdr3_nt: TGTGCCAGCTCCCTTGGGACAGGGAACACTGAAGCTTTCTTT
cdr3_aa: CASSLGTGNTEAFF

j_call: TRBJ2-3
d_call: TRBD2
v_call: TRBV7-2
clone_size: NA
cdr3_nt: TGTGCCAGCAGCTTAGGTAGGGGACTAGCGGGTTCTAGCACAGATACGCAGTATTTT
cdr3_aa: CASSLGRGLAGSSTDTQYF

j_call: TRBJ2-5
d_call: NA
v_call: TRBV12-3/TRBV12-4
clone_size: NA
cdr3_nt: TGTGCCAGCAGTGCAGGTTTCGAAGAGACCCAGTACTTC
cdr3_aa: CASSAGFEETQYF

j_call: TRBJ2-7
d_call: TRBD2
v_call: TRBV5-4
clone_size: NA
cdr3_nt: TGTGCCAGCAGCAGAGCTACTAGCGGGGTTCTCTACGAGCAGTACTTC
cdr3_aa: CASSRATSGVLYEQYF

j_call: TRBJ1-1
d_call: NA
v_call: TRBV2
clone_size: once
cdr3_nt: TGTGCCAGCAGTGAAGATACTGGGAACACTGAAGCTTTCTTT
cdr3_aa: CASSEDTGNTEAFF

j_call: TRBJ1-2
d_call: TRBD1
v_call: TRBV7-9
clone_size: NA
cdr3_nt: TGTGCCAGCACTGACGGCGCGGGGACAGGGGAAGGCTACACCTTC
cdr3_aa: CASTDGAGTGEGYTF

j_call: TRBJ2-7
d_call: NA
v_call: TRBV6-5
clone_size: NA
cdr3_nt: TGTGCCAGCAAACCCGGGACACTAAACTACTACGAGCAGTACTTC
cdr3_aa: CASKPGTLNYYEQYF

j_call: TRBJ2-7
d_call: TRBD1
v_call: TRBV9
clone_size: NA
cdr3_nt: TGTGCCAGCAGCAGACCTGGGACAGGCCACGAGCAGTACTTC
cdr3_aa: CASSRPGTGHEQYF

j_call: TRBJ2-1
d_call: NA
v_call: TRBV11-2
clone_size: NA
cdr3_nt: TGTGCCAGCAGCTCGCTGTACCGCCGGGATGAGCAGTTCTTC
cdr3_aa: CASSSLYRRDEQFF